This entry lists 11 T cell receptor beta chains sequenced from one sample in a study of cytomegalovirus exposure and HLA in healthy donors listed by TCRdb under 2017. The method was the immunoSEQ multiplex PCR assay. TCRdb carries this immuneACCESS record with in-frame sequences only. Its versions omit some clonotypes, under half of them owing to an unresolved V gene in the studies checked, with the rest unexplained. The sample includes roughly 43,000 clones, with 92% observed a single time. The top ten constitute 5.6% of the sample. Sequencing was done on a sample of PBMCs. All receptors come from a man between 18 and 35 years old in good health and CMV-seronegative.

In this sample, this clone turned up a few times. The chain links TRBV29-1 to TRBJ2-1, with 12 positions matching TRBD2. CDR3 length: 12 amino acids. Trimming cost V 3 bases and J 12 bases; bases outside gene matches: 3. The V gene's germline CDR1 is SQVTM and CDR2 ANQGSEA. The CDR3 loop reads CSVDGLAGRQFF. The DNA for the CDR3 is TGCAGCGTTGACGGACTAGCGGGAAGGCAGTTCTTC.

The chain has TRBV6-6 and TRBJ1-1; no firm D call. The V and J ends lost 0 bases and 1 base respectively, with 12 bases between them. The CDR3 loop spans 16 amino acids. CDR1 is MNHNY, CDR2 SVGAGI, per germline (reference sequence). Here the CDR3 DNA reads TGTGCCAGCAGTTACTCTTGGCGGGTGGCGAACACTGAAGCTTTCTTT. It specifies CASSYSWRVANTEAFF.

The chain combines TRBV7-3 with TRBJ2-5, with 7 nucleotides matching TRBD2. V lost 2 bases to trimming and J lost 5 bases; unmatched junction nucleotides: 2. The V gene's germline CDR1 is SGHTA and CDR2 FQGTGA. The CDR3 sequence is 13 residues long. The CDR3 coding sequence is TGTGCCAGCAGCTTAGGGGGGGAGGAGACCCAGTACTTC. Protein: CASSLGGEETQYF.

The table lists this clone with a count of one. The chain combines TRBV19 with TRBJ1-3; 8 bases line up with TRBD1. With V trimmed by 6 bases and J by 0 bases, 10 bases remained unmatched. Germline assignment: CDR1 LNHDA and CDR2 SQIVND (reference sequence). The CDR3 spans 17 residues. The CDR3 sequence: CASRKQGGAHSGNTIYF. For the CDR3, the DNA is TGTGCCAGTAGGAAACAGGGGGGAGCCCACTCTGGAAACACCATATATTTT.

The chain is built from TRBV5-5 and TRBJ2-1; TRBD1 might be the D (6 bases). CDR1 and CDR2 from the germline V gene are SGHKS and YYEKEE (reference sequence). CDR3 length: 12 residues. Trimming took 2 bases from V and 7 from J, leaving 7 bases between them. The CDR3 loop is CASSFQGNEQFF. The CDR3 DNA follows: TGTGCCAGCAGCTTCCAGGGGAATGAGCAGTTCTTC.

The chain uses TRBV5-1 and TRBJ1-1; 7 nucleotides align to TRBD1. V dropped 0 bases and J dropped 7; count of bases not matched to a gene: 6. The germline CDR1 and CDR2 sequences are SGHRS and YFSETQ. The CDR3 consists of 14 residues. The CDR3, as DNA: TGCGCCAGCAGCTTGGCCTCAGGGGGTTATGAAGCTTTCTTT. Protein: CASSLASGGYEAFF.

CDR3 sequence (DNA): TGTGCCAGCAGCTTAATTAGCGACCTGTACAATGAGCAGTTCTTC. This sequence encodes CASSLISDLYNEQFF. V is TRBV5-5 and J is TRBJ2-1; possibly TRBD2 for D (5 bases). Germline CDR1 and CDR2: SGHKS and YYEKEE (reference sequence). Trimming pared 2 bases from V and 4 bases from J, leaving 13 bases between. The CDR3 length is 15 residues.

The chain recombines TRBV6-5 with TRBJ2-3; the match to TRBD2 covers 7 bases. CDR3 length: 13 amino acids. The trim removed 6 bases at V and 0 bases at J, leaving 0 bases unmatched. Germline V gene lookup returns CDR1 MNHEY and CDR2 SVGAGI. The CDR3 DNA sequence: TGTGCCAGCAGGGGAGGGAGCACAGATACGCAGTATTTT. Translated: CASRGGSTDTQYF.

J is TRBJ2-5 and V is TRBV4-1, with unresolved D. Germline values: CDR1 MGHRA, CDR2 YSYEKL. Trimming stripped 4 bases from V and 4 bases from J, with 13 bases between. This CDR3 is 14 amino acids long. CDR3 sequence: CASSPPNGLETQYF. The CDR3 DNA reads as TGCGCCAGCAGCCCACCCAACGGGTTAGAGACCCAGTACTTC.

Turning to this clone: Because the CDR3 is missing its conserved closing phenylalanine or tryptophan, this is likely a read error. The DNA is left out, because the CDR3 cannot be placed on it with certainty; the CDR3 is given as TCRdb lists it. This sequence joins TRBV4-3 and TRBJ2-4; no check of the table's D call, TRBD1, against the DNA was made. Germline CDR1 reads LGHNA; CDR2 reads YSLEER. The CDR3 region is 12 residues in length, termini included. The CDR3 is CASSQDGAVGYS.

The chain combines TRBV7-9 with TRBJ1-1; D is ambiguous. CDR1 is SEHNR, CDR2 FQNEAQ, per germline (reference sequence). This CDR3 is 14 amino acids long. V was trimmed by 1 base and J by 6 bases, leaving 12 bases between them. CDR3 protein: CASSLVQWAPEAFF. CDR3 in DNA: TGTGCCAGCAGCTTAGTTCAGTGGGCCCCTGAAGCTTTCTTT.